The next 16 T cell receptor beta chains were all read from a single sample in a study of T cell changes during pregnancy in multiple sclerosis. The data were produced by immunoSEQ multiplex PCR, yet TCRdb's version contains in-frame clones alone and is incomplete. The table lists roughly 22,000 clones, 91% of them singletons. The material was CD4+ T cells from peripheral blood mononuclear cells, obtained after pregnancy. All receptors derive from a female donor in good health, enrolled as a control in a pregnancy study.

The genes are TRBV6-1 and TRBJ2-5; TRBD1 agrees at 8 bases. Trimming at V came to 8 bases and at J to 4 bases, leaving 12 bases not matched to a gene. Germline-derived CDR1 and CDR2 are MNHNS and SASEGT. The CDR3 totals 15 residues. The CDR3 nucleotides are TGTGCCAGCCGGCCCTACGGACAGGGTGCAGAGACCCAGTACTTC. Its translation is CASRPYGQGAETQYF.

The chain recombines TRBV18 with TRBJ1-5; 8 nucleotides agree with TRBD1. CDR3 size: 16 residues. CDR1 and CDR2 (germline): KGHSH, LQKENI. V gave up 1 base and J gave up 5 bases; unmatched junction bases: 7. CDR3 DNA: TGTGCCAGCTCACCACGTGGGGGACAGGTCGATCAGCCCCAGCATTTT. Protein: CASSPRGGQVDQPQHF.

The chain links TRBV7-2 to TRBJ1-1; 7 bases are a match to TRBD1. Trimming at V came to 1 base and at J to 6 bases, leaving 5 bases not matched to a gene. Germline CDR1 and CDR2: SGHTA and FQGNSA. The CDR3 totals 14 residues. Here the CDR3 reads CASSLGTGESEAFF. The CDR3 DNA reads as TGTGCCAGCAGCTTAGGTACAGGGGAATCTGAAGCTTTCTTT.

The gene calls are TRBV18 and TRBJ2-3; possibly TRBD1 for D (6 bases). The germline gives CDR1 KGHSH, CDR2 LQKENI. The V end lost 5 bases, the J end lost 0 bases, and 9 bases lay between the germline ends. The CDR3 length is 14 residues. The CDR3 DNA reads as TGTGCCAGCTCAAGGACAGTCAGCACAGATACGCAGTATTTT. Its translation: CASSRTVSTDTQYF.

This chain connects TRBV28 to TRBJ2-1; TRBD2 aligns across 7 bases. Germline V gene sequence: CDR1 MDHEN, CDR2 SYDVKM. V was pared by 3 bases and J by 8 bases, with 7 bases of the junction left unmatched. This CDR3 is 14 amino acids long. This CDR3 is CASSFAGVIDEQFF. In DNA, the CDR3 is TGTGCCAGCAGTTTTGCGGGGGTCATAGATGAGCAGTTCTTC.

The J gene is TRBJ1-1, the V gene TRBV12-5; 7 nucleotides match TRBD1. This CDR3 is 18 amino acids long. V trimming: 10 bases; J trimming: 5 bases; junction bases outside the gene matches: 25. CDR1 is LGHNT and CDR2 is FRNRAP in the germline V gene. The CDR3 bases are TGTGCTAAGTGGTTTGGATCTCCTATTCGGACAGGTGGGACTGAAGCTTTCTTT. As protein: CAKWFGSPIRTGGTEAFF.

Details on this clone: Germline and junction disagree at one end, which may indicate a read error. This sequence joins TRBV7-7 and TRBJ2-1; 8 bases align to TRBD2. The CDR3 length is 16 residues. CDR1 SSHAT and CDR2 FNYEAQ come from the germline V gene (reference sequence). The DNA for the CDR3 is TGTGCTAGCAGCCCGCGAAGCGGGAGCTCCTACAATGAGCAGTTCTTC. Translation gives CASSPRSGSSYNEQFF.

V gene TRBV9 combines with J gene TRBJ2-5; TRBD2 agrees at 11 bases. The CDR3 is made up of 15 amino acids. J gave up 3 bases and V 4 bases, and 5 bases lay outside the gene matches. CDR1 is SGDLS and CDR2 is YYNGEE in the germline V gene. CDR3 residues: CASSSGTSGKETQYF. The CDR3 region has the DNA TGTGCCAGCAGCTCGGGGACTAGCGGTAAAGAGACCCAGTACTTC. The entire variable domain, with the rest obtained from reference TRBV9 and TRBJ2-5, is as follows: DSGVTQTPKHLITATGQRVTLRCSPRSGDLSVYWYQQSLDQGLQFLIQYYNGEERAKGNILERFSAQQFPDLHSELNLSSLELGDSALYFCASSSGTSGKETQYFGPGTRLLVL.

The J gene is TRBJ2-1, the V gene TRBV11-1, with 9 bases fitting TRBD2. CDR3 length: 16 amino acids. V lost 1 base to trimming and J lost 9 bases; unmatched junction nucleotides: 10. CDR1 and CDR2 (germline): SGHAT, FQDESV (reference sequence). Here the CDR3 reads CASSLGWGREGLEQFF. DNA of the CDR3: TGTGCCAGCAGCTTAGGATGGGGGCGGGAGGGCCTTGAGCAGTTCTTC.

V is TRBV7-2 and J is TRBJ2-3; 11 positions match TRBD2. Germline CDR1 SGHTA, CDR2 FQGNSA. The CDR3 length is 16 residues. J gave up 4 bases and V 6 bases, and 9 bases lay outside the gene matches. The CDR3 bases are TGTGCCAGCAGTGATAGACTAGCGGGAAACGCAGATACGCAGTATTTT. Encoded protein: CASSDRLAGNADTQYF. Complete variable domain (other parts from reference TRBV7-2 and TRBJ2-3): GAGVSQSPSNKVTEKGKDVELRCDPISGHTALYWYRQSLGQGLEFLIYFQGNSAPDKSGLPSDRFSAERTGGSVSTLTIQRTQQEDSAVYLCASSDRLAGNADTQYFGPGTRLTVL.

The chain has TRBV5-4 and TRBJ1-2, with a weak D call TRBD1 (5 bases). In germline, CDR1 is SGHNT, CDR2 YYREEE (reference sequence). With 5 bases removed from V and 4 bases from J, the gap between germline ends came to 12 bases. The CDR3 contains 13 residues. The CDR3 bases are TGTGCCAGCAGGCTCCAGGGCGGCTATGGCTACACCTTC. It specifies CASRLQGGYGYTF. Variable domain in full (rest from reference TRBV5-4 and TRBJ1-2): ETGVTQSPTHLIKTRGQQVTLRCSSQSGHNTVSWYQQALGQGPQFIFQYYREEENGRGNFPPRFSGLQFPNYSSELNVNALELDDSALYLCASRLQGGYGYTFGSGTRLTVV.

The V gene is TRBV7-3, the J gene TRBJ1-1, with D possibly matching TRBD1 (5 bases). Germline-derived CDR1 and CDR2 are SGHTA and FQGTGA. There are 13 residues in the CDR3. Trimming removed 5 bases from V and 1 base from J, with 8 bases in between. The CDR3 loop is CASSPGQNTEAFF. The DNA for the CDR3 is TGTGCCAGCAGCCCCGGACAGAACACTGAAGCTTTCTTT.

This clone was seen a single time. The CDR3 nucleotides read TGTGCCTGGAGTGTGCGGAGGGTTTCACCCCTCCACTTT. It translates to CAWSVRRVSPLHF. This sequence joins TRBV30 and TRBJ1-6; no clear D. V dropped 0 bases and J dropped 9 bases, with 9 bases sitting between them. The V gene's germline CDR1 is GTSNPN and CDR2 SVGIG (reference sequence). CDR3 size: 13 residues. Full variable domain (remainder filled in from reference TRBV30 and TRBJ1-6): SQTIHQWPATLVQPVGSPLSLECTVEGTSNPNLYWYRQAAGRGLQLLFYSVGIGQISSEVPQNLSASRPQDRQFILSSKKLLLSDSGFYLCAWSVRRVSPLHFGNGTRLTVT.

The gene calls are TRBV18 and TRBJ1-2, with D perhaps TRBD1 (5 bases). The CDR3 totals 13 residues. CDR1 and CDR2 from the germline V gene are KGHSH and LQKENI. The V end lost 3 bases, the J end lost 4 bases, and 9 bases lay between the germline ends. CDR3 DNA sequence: TGTGCCAGCTCACCGCGGGGGGTCTATGGCTACACCTTC. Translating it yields CASSPRGVYGYTF.

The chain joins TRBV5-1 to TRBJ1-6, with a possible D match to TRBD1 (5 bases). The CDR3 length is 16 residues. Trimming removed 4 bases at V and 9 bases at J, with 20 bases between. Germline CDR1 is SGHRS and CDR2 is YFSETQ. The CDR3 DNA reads TGCGCCAGCAGCCCGGACACGGAAGGTTGGCGTTCACCCCTCCACTTT. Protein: CASSPDTEGWRSPLHF.

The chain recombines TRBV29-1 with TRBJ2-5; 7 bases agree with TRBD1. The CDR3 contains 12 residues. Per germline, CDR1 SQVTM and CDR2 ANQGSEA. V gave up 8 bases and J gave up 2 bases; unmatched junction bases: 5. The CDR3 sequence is CSTGQQQETQYF. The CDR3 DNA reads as TGCAGCACGGGACAGCAGCAAGAGACCCAGTACTTC. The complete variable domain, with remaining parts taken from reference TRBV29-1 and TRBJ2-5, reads SAVISQKPSRDICQRGTSLTIQCQVDSQVTMMFWYRQQPGQSLTLIATANQGSEATYESGFVIDKFPISRPNLTFSTLTVSNMSPEDSSIYLCSTGQQQETQYFGPGTRLLVL.